This T cell receptor (beta chain) appears in the sequencing data of a study of T-cell memory formation after mild COVID-19. About the research overall: Clustering of TCRs was largely donor specific.

Looked up from germline, CDR1 is SGHRS and CDR2 is YFSETQ. The length of the CDR3 is 17 residues. V was shortened by 4 bases and J by 1 base, with 20 bases between the two germline ends. TCRdb reanalysed the 5' RACE reads using MiXCR and keeps one entry per CDR3 protein. Of 110,000 to 150,000 distinct CDR3 sequences in the sample, 11% to 15% were seen once. This receptor was obtained from an adult woman who had mild COVID-19 (a few samples of this study predate the infection). Cell type and time point are not known. This chain joins TRBV5-1 and TRBJ1-1; no firm D call. What was sequenced was PBMCs or a T cell subset sorted from them (not recorded which). The CDR3 nucleotides are TGCGCCAGCAGCCCACCCTCGATAGGACGGAAGAACACTGAAGCTTTCTTT. Translating it yields CASSPPSIGRKNTEAFF.